The present T cell receptor beta chain was sequenced within a study of cytomegalovirus exposure and HLA in healthy donors. Study-wide results and caveats: It was assumed in the presence/absence analyses that sequencing depth was roughly uniform across donors. Most likely, a cluster of highly shared sequence variants arose as a sequencing artifact.

As concerns this clone: Its matching antigen is unknown.

13 Jbeta primers and 60 Vbeta primers were used for the PCR. Repertoires were generated with immunoSEQ multiplex PCR, while TCRdb's copy carries only in-frame clones and drops some. The repertoire holds 150,000 to 200,000 clones, with around three quarters as singletons. The CDR3 extends over 13 amino acids. Trimming cost V 5 bases and J 4 bases, with 11 bases left between them. Germline V lookup: CDR1 MNHNY, CDR2 SVGAGI (reference sequence). The TCR was taken from a woman in her 50s in good health and CMV-seronegative. The material sequenced was PBMCs. V usage is TRBV6-6 and J usage is TRBJ1-1; D is possibly TRBD1 (6 bases). DNA of the CDR3: TGTGCCAGCAGTCTTACAGGGCCCACTGAAGCTTTCTTT. It encodes CASSLTGPTEAFF.